The rows below give T cell receptor beta chains drawn from one sample of a study of blood T cell repertoires in COVID-19. Using immunoSEQ multiplex PCR, the repertoire was profiled, and TCRdb retains in-frame clones only, with some absent. The sample holds about 58,000 clones, over 75% seen once. The source material was peripheral blood. These receptors were obtained from a woman aged 60 to 75 with active COVID-19. The CDR3 runs from the conserved cysteine through the conserved F or W. D genes are given only for firm matches. Clone size is not always given. Where it is, it says once, few, many or a class for expanded clones.

j_call d_call v_call cdr3_length clone_size cdr3_aa cdr3_nt
TRBJ1-2 NA TRBV6-1 13 NA CASSEQGHYGYTF TGTGCCAGCAGTGAACAGGGGCACTATGGCTACACCTTC
TRBJ2-2 TRBD2 TRBV7-8 16 once CASTDGGAPHTGELFF TGTGCCAGCACCGACGGGGGGGCCCCCCACACCGGGGAGCTGTTTTTT
TRBJ2-3 TRBD1 TRBV9 19 NA CASSVFYRHRGFSTDTQYF TGTGCCAGCAGCGTATTTTACAGACACAGGGGATTTAGCACAGATACGCAGTATTTT
TRBJ2-5 NA TRBV4-3 17 NA CASSRQPTGISVETQYF TGCGCCAGCAGCCGCCAACCCACAGGGATATCGGTAGAGACCCAGTACTTC
TRBJ2-7 TRBD1 TRBV7-7 15 NA CASSSGQGVGTEQYF TGTGCCAGCAGCTCAGGACAGGGGGTTGGCACCGAGCAGTACTTC
TRBJ1-1 NA TRBV4-1 15 NA CASSQELGGNTEAFF TGCGCCAGCAGCCAAGAACTGGGGGGGAACACTGAAGCTTTCTTT
TRBJ2-6 TRBD1 TRBV18 17 NA CASSQSDRDSGANVLTF TGTGCCAGCTCACAATCGGACAGGGACTCTGGGGCCAACGTCCTGACTTTC
TRBJ2-7 TRBD2 TRBV4-2 14 NA CASSQDAGEDEQYF TGTGCCAGCAGCCAAGATGCGGGGGAGGACGAGCAGTACTTC
TRBJ2-1 TRBD1 TRBV7-6 13 NA CASSPEGQGEQFF TGTGCCAGCAGCCCCGAGGGACAGGGGGAGCAGTTCTTC
TRBJ1-1 NA TRBV18 13 NA CASSPQRETEAFF TGTGCCAGCTCACCTCAACGGGAAACTGAAGCTTTCTTT
TRBJ1-2 NA TRBV4-2 13 NA CASSARGDYGYTF TGTGCCAGCAGCGCCCGTGGAGACTATGGCTACACCTTC
TRBJ1-1 TRBD1 TRBV18 15 NA CASSPRQGWNTEAFF TGTGCCAGCTCACCCCGACAGGGTTGGAACACTGAAGCTTTCTTT
TRBJ1-2 TRBD1 TRBV9 15 NA CASSVGQGPNYGYTF TGTGCCAGCAGCGTAGGACAGGGGCCGAACTATGGCTACACCTTC
TRBJ2-5 NA TRBV18 14 NA CASSPLGGQETQYF TGTGCCAGCTCACCATTGGGGGGCCAAGAGACCCAGTACTTC
TRBJ2-2 NA TRBV19 14 NA CASTFGQDTGELFF TGTGCCAGTACATTTGGGCAAGACACCGGGGAGCTGTTTTTT
TRBJ1-2 NA TRBV18 13 NA CASSLLPEEGYTF TGTGCCAGCTCACTTTTACCGGAGGAGGGCTACACCTTC
TRBJ1-1 TRBD1 TRBV15 15 NA CATSVDRVRNTEAFF TGTGCCACCAGTGTGGACAGGGTGAGGAACACTGAAGCTTTCTTT
TRBJ2-5 TRBD2 TRBV19 15 NA CASRTTSGGGETQYF TGTGCCAGTAGGACCACTAGCGGGGGCGGGGAGACCCAGTACTTC
TRBJ2-1 NA TRBV9 16 NA CASSVGASSSYNEQFF TGTGCCAGCAGCGTAGGAGCTTCGAGCTCCTACAATGAGCAGTTCTTC
TRBJ2-1 NA TRBV7-2 15 NA CASSPAGTGGGEQFF TGTGCCAGCAGCCCAGCCGGGACCGGGGGAGGTGAGCAGTTCTTC
TRBJ2-7 NA TRBV12-3/TRBV12-4 13 NA CASRLTVTGEQYF TGTGCCAGCAGGTTGACAGTCACCGGAGAGCAGTACTTC
TRBJ2-3 NA TRBV10-3 13 once CAISEGAPDTQYF TGTGCCATCAGTGAGGGGGCCCCAGATACGCAGTATTTT
TRBJ1-5 NA TRBV7-2 14 NA CASSSLGSNQPQHF TGTGCCAGCAGCTCTCTCGGGAGCAATCAGCCCCAGCATTTT
TRBJ2-7 TRBD2 TRBV29-1 11 NA CSVGGGTEQYF TGCAGCGTTGGGGGGGGAACCGAGCAGTACTTC
TRBJ2-2 NA TRBV7-2 14 NA CASSLTGSTGELFF TGTGCCAGCAGCTTAACGGGGAGCACCGGGGAGCTGTTTTTT
TRBJ2-1 NA TRBV24-1 15 NA CATSDSNSYRDEQFF TGTGCCACCAGTGATTCTAATTCCTACAGGGATGAGCAGTTCTTC
TRBJ2-2 TRBD2 TRBV5-4 14 NA CASTGGGNTGELFF TGTGCCAGCACGGGCGGGGGGAACACCGGGGAGCTGTTTTTT
TRBJ2-3 TRBD2 TRBV10-1 14 NA CASSPGGSTDTQYF TGCGCCAGCAGCCCGGGGGGGTCCACAGATACGCAGTATTTT
TRBJ1-5 TRBD1 TRBV6-1 19 NA CASSEAAGQGGLIGQPQHF TGTGCCAGCAGTGAAGCGGCGGGACAGGGGGGTTTAATAGGTCAGCCCCAGCATTTT
TRBJ2-2 NA TRBV18 14 NA CASSWGAVTGELFF TGTGCCAGCTCATGGGGCGCGGTCACCGGGGAGCTGTTTTTT
TRBJ1-1 TRBD1 TRBV5-1 16 NA CASSLVGTGKSTEAFF TGCGCCAGCAGCTTGGTGGGGACAGGGAAGAGCACTGAAGCTTTCTTT
TRBJ1-6 NA TRBV15 16 NA CATSRDRAGLNSPLHF TGTGCCACCAGCAGAGATAGGGCAGGGCTCAATTCACCCCTCCACTTT
TRBJ2-2 NA TRBV11-3 14 NA CASSEGAYTGELFF TGTGCCAGCAGTGAGGGAGCCTACACCGGGGAGCTGTTTTTT
TRBJ1-5 TRBD1 TRBV27 16 NA CASRLTGVLSNQPQHF TGTGCCAGCAGGCTGACAGGGGTCCTTAGCAATCAGCCCCAGCATTTT
TRBJ2-4 NA TRBV27 14 few CASSSRQEGHIQYF TGTGCCAGCAGTTCAAGGCAGGAGGGGCACATTCAGTACTTC
TRBJ2-5 NA TRBV5-1 14 NA CASREHDGPRAQYF TGCGCCAGCAGGGAGCACGACGGGCCCAGGGCCCAGTACTTC
TRBJ2-2 NA TRBV5-1 13 NA CASSLELTGELFF TGCGCCAGCAGCTTGGAACTCACCGGGGAGCTGTTTTTT
TRBJ2-2 TRBD1 TRBV14 16 few CASSRQGGRNTGELFF TGTGCCAGCAGTCGACAGGGGGGGAGGAACACCGGGGAGCTGTTTTTT
TRBJ2-6 NA TRBV7-3 12 NA CASSLGANVLTF TGTGCCAGCAGCCTAGGGGCCAACGTCCTGACTTTC
TRBJ2-3 TRBD1 TRBV10-3 16 NA CAISEAAGGSPDTQYF TGTGCCATCAGTGAGGCGGCAGGGGGCAGCCCAGATACGCAGTATTTT
TRBJ1-2 NA TRBV5-1 15 few CASSLGGQFGYGYTF TGCGCCAGCAGCTTGGGGGGGCAATTCGGCTATGGCTACACCTTC
TRBJ2-5 TRBD2 TRBV3-1/TRBV3-2 18 once CATPSWSGGFYRRETQYF TGTGCCACCCCTTCGTGGAGCGGGGGGTTTTACAGGCGAGAGACCCAGTACTTC
TRBJ2-1 NA TRBV3-1/TRBV3-2 16 once CASSQGVAGRGNEQFF TGTGCCAGCAGCCAAGGAGTCGCGGGAAGGGGCAATGAGCAGTTCTTC
TRBJ2-3 TRBD1 TRBV7-8 17 NA CASSPLQGSRLTDTQYF TGTGCCAGCAGCCCCCTACAGGGGTCGAGACTCACAGATACGCAGTATTTT
TRBJ2-5 TRBD1 TRBV5-6 15 NA CASSRRDREFGTQYF TGTGCCAGCAGTCGCCGTGACAGGGAGTTCGGGACCCAGTACTTC
TRBJ2-2 NA TRBV30 13 NA CAWSVLDTGELFF TGTGCCTGGAGTGTACTTGACACCGGGGAGCTGTTTTTT
TRBJ2-3 NA TRBV4-1 17 NA CASSQDRGGGDRDTQYF TGCGCCAGCAGCCAAGATCGGGGAGGCGGGGATAGAGATACGCAGTATTTT
TRBJ2-1 NA TRBV5-4 14 once CASSRPQGHGEQFF TGTGCCAGCAGCAGGCCCCAGGGTCACGGTGAGCAGTTCTTC
TRBJ2-1 TRBD2 TRBV5-4 16 NA CASSAGTSGYGDEQFF TGTGCCAGCAGCGCCGGGACTAGCGGCTATGGCGATGAGCAGTTCTTC
TRBJ1-2 NA TRBV6-5 11 NA CASLDERGYTF TGTGCCAGCCTCGACGAGCGGGGCTACACCTTC